The clone carrying this T cell receptor beta chain was found a few times. Its target is unknown. The sample originates from a study of response to subunit inactivated influenza vaccine. General study findings and limits: A suggestion made by the authors is that each seasonal influenza vaccination recruits few new T cells.

CDR1 is MNHNS and CDR2 is SASEGT in the germline V gene. Trimming pared 6 bases from V and 1 base from J, leaving 9 bases between. The CDR3 is made up of 14 amino acids. TCRdb independently ran MiXCR on the RT-PCR reads; one entry per CDR3 protein. Seen here are some 190,000 distinct CDR3 sequences, over 13% observed once, and the top ten hold about 26%. The TCR originated in a man over 45 who received an inactivated influenza vaccine. The chain carries TRBV6-1 and TRBJ2-2; D gene ambiguous. The sequencing used CD8+ T cells sorted from PBMCs, collected more than 4 days after vaccination. The CDR3 sequence is CASRDNQNTGELFF. Written as DNA, the CDR3 is TGTGCCAGCAGAGATAACCAGAACACCGGGGAGCTGTTTTTT.